These 5 T cell receptor beta chains originate from one sample sequenced in a study of cytomegalovirus exposure and HLA in healthy donors. Amplification used 60 Vbeta primers and 13 Jbeta primers. Assay used: immunoSEQ multiplex PCR; TCRdb lists only in-frame clones, some missing. The sample consists of fewer than 200,000 clones, around 81% of them appearing once. The sequenced material came from PBMCs. The receptors stem from a woman in her twenties or thirties in good health and CMV-seronegative.

This chain connects TRBV5-6 to TRBJ2-3, with 9 bases that match TRBD1. The V and J ends lost 3 bases and 4 bases, in that order; junction bases with no gene match: 6. The CDR3 contains 15 residues. CDR1 is SGHDT, CDR2 YYEEEE, per germline. The CDR3 nucleotides are TGTGCCAGCAGCTCTAGGGACAGGGTTCCAGATACGCAGTATTTT. Protein product: CASSSRDRVPDTQYF.

The chain couples TRBV4-3 to TRBJ2-5; 7 bases are a match to TRBD2. The V gene's germline CDR1 is LGHNA and CDR2 YSLEER. Trimming removed 0 bases from V and 1 base from J; junction bases left unmatched: 5. This CDR3 contains 16 residues. The CDR3 nucleotides are TGCGCCAGCAGCCAAGATCTCGGGGGGAGCCAAGAGACCCAGTACTTC. It yields the protein CASSQDLGGSQETQYF.

This sequence joins TRBV19 and TRBJ2-3, with a weak D call TRBD2 (6 bases). The CDR3 is 16 residues long. Germline V gene data show CDR1 as LNHDA and CDR2 as SQIVND (reference sequence). The ends were cut back, 4 bases at V and 1 base at J, with 15 bases in the middle. CDR3 sequence reads: CASSTLSGTGTDTQYF. In nucleotides, the CDR3 is TGTGCCAGTAGTACCCTATCAGGGACTGGCACAGATACGCAGTATTTT. Based on the CDR3 plus reference TRBV19 and TRBJ2-3, the full variable domain is DGGITQSPKYLFRKEGQNVTLSCEQNLNHDAMYWYRQDPGQGLRLIYYSQIVNDFQKGDIAEGYSVSREKKESFPLTVTSAQKNPTAFYLCASSTLSGTGTDTQYFGPGTRLTVL.

This sequence joins TRBV4-1 and TRBJ2-5; D is possibly TRBD2 (7 bases). This CDR3 contains 16 residues. Germline-derived CDR1 and CDR2 are MGHRA and YSYEKL. Trimming took 0 bases from V and 2 from J, leaving 13 bases between them. CDR3 amino acids: CASSQDGGADQETQYF. The CDR3 region has the DNA TGCGCCAGCAGCCAAGATGGGGGGGCAGATCAAGAGACCCAGTACTTC.

The chain links TRBV7-2 to TRBJ2-5, with 10 bases aligning to TRBD1. The last part of the DNA fits TRBJ2-7 better; the J call may be wrong. This CDR3 is 14 amino acids long. Germline V CDR1 and CDR2: SGHTA, FQGNSA. The CDR3 spells CASSATGGSYEQYF. Here the CDR3 DNA reads TGTGCCAGCAGCGCGACAGGGGGCAGCTACGAGCAGTACTTC.